These 21 T cell receptor beta chains share one sample of origin, sequenced in a study of OX40 agonist ivuxolimab in advanced cancers. Repertoires were generated with immunoSEQ multiplex PCR, while TCRdb's copy carries only in-frame clones and drops some. The sample holds approximately 40,000 clones; 88% are singletons and the top ten take around an eighth. The specimen comprised CD4+ or CD8+ T cells sorted from blood, sampled in a trial of the OX40 agonist ivuxolimab. These receptors originate from an adult with an advanced solid tumor such as melanoma, head and neck, liver or kidney cancer.

This clone has just one count. The chain is built from TRBV5-1 and TRBJ2-2, with unresolved D. This CDR3 is built from 15 residues. The V gene lost 0 bases and the J gene lost 4 bases, with 10 bases spanning the gap. Germline CDR1 is SGHRS and CDR2 is YFSETQ. The DNA of the CDR3 is TGCGCCAGCAGCTTGGCCTTAAGTTTCACCGGGGAGCTGTTTTTT. The encoded protein is CASSLALSFTGELFF. The full variable domain, rest sourced from reference TRBV5-1 and TRBJ2-2, is KAGVTQTPRYLIKTRGQQVTLSCSPISGHRSVSWYQQTPGQGLQFLFEYFSETQRNKGNFPGRFSGRQFSNSRSEMNVSTLELGDSALYLCASSLALSFTGELFFGEGSRLTVL.

V gene TRBV10-3 combines with J gene TRBJ2-6; D unresolved. Germline CDR1 and CDR2: ENHRY and SYGVKD. V lost 5 bases and J 5 bases, leaving 22 bases between the germline ends. CDR3 length equals 18 residues. The CDR3 nucleotides read TGTGCCATCAGTAGCACGCACTGTATACAAAGTCGGGCCAACGTCCTGACTTTC. It specifies CAISSTHCIQSRANVLTF.

This sequence joins TRBV7-8 and TRBJ1-4, with 7 bases lining up with TRBD1. With 5 bases clipped from V and 7 bases from J, the junction kept 13 bases outside the gene matches. Germline CDR1 and CDR2: SGHVS and FQNEAQ. There are 16 residues in the CDR3. The CDR3 DNA follows: TGTGCCAGCAGCCCCAGGGGGAGGGTTTTCTTTGAAAAACTGTTTTTT. This sequence encodes CASSPRGRVFFEKLFF.

The V gene is TRBV27, the J gene TRBJ2-7; weak D call: TRBD1 (9 bases). Trimming pared 8 bases from V and 6 bases from J, leaving 20 bases between. Germline V gives CDR1 MNHEY, CDR2 SMNVEV (reference sequence). The CDR3 spans 14 residues. In DNA, the CDR3 is TGTGCCAGCGGCCGGACAGGGGCGGGGGGCGAGCAGTACTTC. It codes for CASGRTGAGGEQYF.

The chain couples TRBV4-1 to TRBJ2-7; 8 bases are shared with TRBD1. This CDR3 has 14 residues. After removal of 5 bases from V and 2 bases from J, the junction contained 5 bases not matched to a gene. The germline CDR1 and CDR2 sequences are MGHRA and YSYEKL. The CDR3 DNA reads as TGCGCCAGCAGCTTAGGACAGGGAACCTACGAGCAGTACTTC. Residues: CASSLGQGTYEQYF.

This clone appeared a single time. The genes are TRBV4-1 and TRBJ2-3; 10 positions agree with TRBD2. Germline V lookup: CDR1 MGHRA, CDR2 YSYEKL. Trimming cost V 5 bases and J 0 bases; bases outside gene matches: 8. The CDR3 spans 17 residues. The CDR3 nucleotides read TGCGCCAGCAGCTTGCGGACTAGCGGTTATAGCACAGATACGCAGTATTTT. It specifies CASSLRTSGYSTDTQYF.

This chain uses TRBV5-1 with TRBJ1-1; D is uncertain. Germline CDR1 SGHRS, CDR2 YFSETQ. The V and J ends lost 4 bases and 7 bases respectively, with 14 bases between them. The CDR3 is made up of 13 amino acids. As DNA, the CDR3 is TGCGCCAGCAGCCACCTTGGTAGTGATGAAGCTTTCTTT. This encodes CASSHLGSDEAFF.

The chain uses TRBV4-1 and TRBJ2-1, with D possibly TRBD1 on 6 matching bases. This CDR3 is 15 amino acids long. CDR1 and CDR2 from the germline V gene are MGHRA and YSYEKL. V was shortened by 1 base and J by 4 bases, with 11 bases between the two germline ends. DNA for the CDR3: TGCGCCAGCAGCCAAGCCTACAGGGCGTACAATGAGCAGTTCTTC. Translation: CASSQAYRAYNEQFF.

The chain employs TRBV7-6 and TRBJ2-7; 7 nucleotides align to TRBD2. The CDR3 spans 15 residues. Germline V gene data show CDR1 as SGHVS and CDR2 as FNYEAQ. J lost 0 bases, V lost 5 bases, and 7 bases had no gene match. For the CDR3, the DNA is TGTGCCAGCAGCCCGAGCGGGGATAGCTCCTACGAGCAGTACTTC. Its protein product is CASSPSGDSSYEQYF.

This chain connects TRBV7-9 to TRBJ1-2; TRBD1 aligns across 7 bases. Germline V lookup: CDR1 SEHNR, CDR2 FQNEAQ (reference sequence). The CDR3 has 16 amino acids. V lost 1 base and J lost 4; bases outside the gene matches: 9. The chain's CDR3 is CASSLDRDRSFYGYTF. The DNA of the CDR3 is TGTGCCAGCAGCTTAGACCGGGACAGATCATTCTATGGCTACACCTTC.

The chain combines TRBV30 with TRBJ1-1, with D unresolved. The CDR3 is 13 amino acids. V lost 0 bases and J 1 base, leaving 6 bases between the germline ends. Germline V lookup: CDR1 GTSNPN, CDR2 SVGIG (reference sequence). The CDR3 nucleotides are TGTGCCTGGAGTGTACAAGGGAACACTGAAGCTTTCTTT. Amino acids: CAWSVQGNTEAFF.

The J gene is TRBJ2-7, the V gene TRBV7-9; TRBD2 matches 7 bases. The CDR3 covers 15 residues. After removal of 4 bases from V and 1 base from J, the junction contained 7 bases not matched to a gene. Germline CDR1 reads SEHNR; CDR2 reads FQNEAQ (reference sequence). DNA of the CDR3: TGTGCCAGCAGCTCCACGAGGGGAGGGTCCTACGAGCAGTACTTC. This codes for CASSSTRGGSYEQYF.

The V call is TRBV5-6, the J call TRBJ2-1; D gene ambiguous. CDR3 length: 12 residues. Deletions cut 4 bases from V and 12 bases from J, with 14 bases between. Germline V gives CDR1 SGHDT, CDR2 YYEEEE. CDR3 residues: CASSHVAARQFF. CDR3 nucleotide sequence: TGTGCCAGCAGCCACGTTGCGGCACGGCAGTTCTTC.

V is TRBV30 and J is TRBJ2-5; no reliable D call. V gave up 3 bases and J gave up 5 bases, with 16 bases separating them. The CDR3 length is 14 residues. CDR1 and CDR2 (germline): GTSNPN, SVGIG (reference sequence). The CDR3 protein is CAWSPLSGWETQYF. The CDR3 DNA follows: TGTGCCTGGAGCCCCTTGTCGGGTTGGGAGACCCAGTACTTC.

The CDR3 nucleotides read TGTGCCAGCAGGGGGACTATACAGCGATTGTATGGCTACACCTTC. It yields the protein CASRGTIQRLYGYTF. The chain uses TRBV6-1 and TRBJ1-2, with a tentative D call TRBD1 (5 bases). Germline values: CDR1 MNHNS, CDR2 SASEGT. The germline V and J ends were trimmed by 6 bases and 5 bases, with 19 bases remaining between them. CDR3 length equals 15 residues.

The V gene is TRBV11-2, the J gene TRBJ2-2, with D perhaps matching TRBD1 (5 bases). Germline assignment: CDR1 SGHAT and CDR2 FQNNGV. The CDR3 runs to 16 residues. The V gene lost 5 bases and the J gene lost 1 base, with 14 bases spanning the gap. CDR3 sequence reads: CASSPDRGKNTGELFF. The CDR3 region has the DNA TGTGCCAGCAGCCCCGACAGAGGAAAGAACACCGGGGAGCTGTTTTTT.

This chain joins TRBV5-1 and TRBJ1-1, with D uncertain. CDR1 is SGHRS and CDR2 is YFSETQ in the germline V gene. The CDR3 length is 15 residues. Trimming removed 0 bases at V and 4 bases at J, with 13 bases between. The CDR3 DNA reads TGCGCCAGCAGCTTGGTCACCTCCTGGGGCACTGAAGCTTTCTTT. It codes for CASSLVTSWGTEAFF.

V gene TRBV7-2 combines with J gene TRBJ2-7; 7 positions match TRBD1. This CDR3 has 12 residues. The V segment lost 7 bases and the J segment 2 bases; nucleotides outside the gene matches: 2. Germline values: CDR1 SGHTA, CDR2 FQGNSA. CDR3 sequence reads: CASKGTAYEQYF. The CDR3 bases are TGTGCCAGCAAAGGGACAGCCTACGAGCAGTACTTC.

The rearrangement joins TRBV18 to TRBJ1-5; 7 positions match TRBD1. Germline CDR1 KGHSH, CDR2 LQKENI. The CDR3 consists of 17 residues. V trimming: 6 bases; J trimming: 3 bases; junction bases outside the gene matches: 14. The CDR3, as DNA: TGTGCCAGCTCCCTAGACAGGGCTCCAGCAAACAATCAGCCCCAGCATTTT. Translating gives CASSLDRAPANNQPQHF.

J is TRBJ2-7 and V is TRBV4-1; 11 nucleotides agree with TRBD1. V lost 0 bases and J lost 4; bases outside the gene matches: 5. Germline V gene data show CDR1 as MGHRA and CDR2 as YSYEKL. CDR3 length: 16 amino acids. The CDR3 nucleotides read TGCGCCAGCAGCCAAGAAGCTGGACAGGGGGCGTACGAGCAGTACTTC. Its translation: CASSQEAGQGAYEQYF.

This chain joins TRBV2 and TRBJ2-1; 10 bases align to TRBD2. Germline trimming cut 7 bases from V and 0 bases from J; bases unmatched to any gene: 9. Germline V gives CDR1 SNHLY, CDR2 FYNNEI. The CDR3 is 17 amino acids. The CDR3 DNA reads as TGTGCCAGCACCCCGGGACTAGCGACCGCCTCCTACAATGAGCAGTTCTTC. As protein: CASTPGLATASYNEQFF. Complete variable domain (other parts from reference TRBV2 and TRBJ2-1): EPEVTQTPSHQVTQMGQEVILRCVPISNHLYFYWYRQILGQKVEFLVSFYNNEISEKSEIFDDQFSVERPDGSNFTLKIRSTKLEDSAMYFCASTPGLATASYNEQFFGPGTRLTVL.